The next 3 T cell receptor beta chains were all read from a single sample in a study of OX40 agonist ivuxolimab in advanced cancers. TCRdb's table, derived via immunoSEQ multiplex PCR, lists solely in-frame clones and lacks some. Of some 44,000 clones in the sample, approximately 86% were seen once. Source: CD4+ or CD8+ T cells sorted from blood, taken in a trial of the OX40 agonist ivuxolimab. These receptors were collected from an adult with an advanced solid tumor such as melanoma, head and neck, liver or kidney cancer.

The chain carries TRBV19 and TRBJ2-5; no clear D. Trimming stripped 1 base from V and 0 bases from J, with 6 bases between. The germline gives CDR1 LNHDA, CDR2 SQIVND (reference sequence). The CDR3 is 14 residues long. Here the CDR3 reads CASSIVNDQETQYF. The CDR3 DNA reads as TGTGCCAGTAGTATAGTGAACGACCAAGAGACCCAGTACTTC.

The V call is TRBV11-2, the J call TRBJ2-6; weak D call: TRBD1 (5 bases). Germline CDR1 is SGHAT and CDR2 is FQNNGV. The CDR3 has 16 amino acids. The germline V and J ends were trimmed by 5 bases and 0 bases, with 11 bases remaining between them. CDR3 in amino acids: CASSPTELSGANVLTF. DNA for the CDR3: TGTGCCAGCAGCCCGACAGAACTCTCTGGGGCCAACGTCCTGACTTTC.

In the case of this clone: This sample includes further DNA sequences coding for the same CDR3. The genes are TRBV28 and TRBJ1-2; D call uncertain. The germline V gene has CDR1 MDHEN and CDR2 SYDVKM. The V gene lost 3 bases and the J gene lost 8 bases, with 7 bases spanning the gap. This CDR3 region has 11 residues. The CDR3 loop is CASSFEDGYTF. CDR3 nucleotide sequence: TGTGCCAGCAGTTTCGAGGACGGCTACACCTTC.